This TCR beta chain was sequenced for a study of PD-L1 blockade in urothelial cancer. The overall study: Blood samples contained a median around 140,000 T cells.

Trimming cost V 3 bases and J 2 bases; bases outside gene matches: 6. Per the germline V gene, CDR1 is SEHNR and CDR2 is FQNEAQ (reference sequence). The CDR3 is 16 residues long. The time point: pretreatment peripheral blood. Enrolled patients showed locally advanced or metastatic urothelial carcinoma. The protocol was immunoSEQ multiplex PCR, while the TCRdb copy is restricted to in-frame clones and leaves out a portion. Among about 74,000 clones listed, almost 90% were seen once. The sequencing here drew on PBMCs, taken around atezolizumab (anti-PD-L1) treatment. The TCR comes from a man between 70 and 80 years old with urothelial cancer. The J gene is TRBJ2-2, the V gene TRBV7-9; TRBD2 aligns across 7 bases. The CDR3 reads CASSFTSGINTGELFF. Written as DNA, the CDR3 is TGTGCCAGCAGCTTTACCAGCGGGATTAACACCGGGGAGCTGTTTTTT. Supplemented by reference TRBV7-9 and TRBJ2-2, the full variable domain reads DTGVSQNPRHKITKRGQNVTFRCDPISEHNRLYWYRQTLGQGPEFLTYFQNEAQLEKSRLLSDRFSAERPKGSFSTLEIQRTEQGDSAMYLCASSFTSGINTGELFFGEGSRLTVL.